The sequence of this T cell receptor beta chain was determined in a study of T cells in Graves' hyperthyroidism and ophthalmopathy. Germline V gives CDR1 SGHVS, CDR2 FQNEAQ. The germline V and J ends were trimmed by 5 bases and 2 bases, with 17 bases remaining between them. The CDR3 extends over 16 amino acids. Study results and caveats: Stable hyperthyroidism was told apart from ophthalmopathy by a model built on 13 V-J features. The blood repertoire included most of the expanded thyroid clonotypes above 0.001.

In patients aged 18 to 65, hyperthyroidism was newly diagnosed, with duration under 2 months. Blood sampling occurred at first hyperthyroidism diagnosis, ahead of any ophthalmopathy symptoms. Amplification of TCR beta CDR3 regions was performed using RNA transcripts as template. Using the HTBI primer set, a first-round RT-PCR was run on the TCR CDR3. TCRdb itself ran the multiplex PCR reads through MiXCR, one entry per CDR3 protein. The sample includes some 380,000 distinct CDR3 sequences, roughly 14% of them seen just once. On this clonotype: Its antigen is unknown.

V and J are TRBV7-8 and TRBJ2-3; D is perhaps TRBD1 or TRBD2 (6 bases each). The TCR originated in a man aged 25 to 40 with Graves' hyperthyroidism that later progressed to Graves' ophthalmopathy. The sample taken for sequencing was blood. The CDR3: CASSRGPLGTTDTQYF. Written as DNA, the CDR3 is TGTGCCAGCAGCCGGGGGCCTTTAGGGACCACAGATACGCAGTATTTT.